These 32 T cell receptor beta chains originate from one sample sequenced in a study of CD8 T cells in Susac syndrome. A quantity of about 0.5 to 1 ug RNA underwent reverse transcription using random hexamers. Via MiXCR, TCRdb re-called the immunoSEQ multiplex PCR reads, giving one row per CDR3 protein. The sample contains approximately 190,000 distinct CDR3 sequences, approximately 95% of which appear only once. The sequencing sample was made of CD8+ T cells from PBMCs. These receptors originate from a human donor with Susac syndrome.

The chain is built from TRBV5-1 and TRBJ2-7; no clear D gene. Per germline, CDR1 SGHRS and CDR2 YFSETQ. Trimming cost V 2 bases and J 0 bases, with 12 bases left between them. The CDR3 is 15 residues long. CDR3 nucleotides: TGCGCCAGCAGCTTTGAGGACGTAAGCTCCTACGAGCAGTACTTC. It codes for CASSFEDVSSYEQYF.

The chain employs TRBV9 and TRBJ2-1; 7 bases line up with TRBD1. CDR1 and CDR2 from the germline V gene are SGDLS and YYNGEE. The CDR3 is 11 residues long. V dropped 4 bases and J dropped 14; count of bases not matched to a gene: 6. This CDR3 reads CASSTQGEKFF. CDR3 sequence (DNA): TGTGCCAGCAGCACTCAGGGGGAAAAGTTCTTC.

This clonotype came up once. The CDR3 loop is CASSLSVWREGGNEQFF. The CDR3 DNA is TGTGCCAGCAGTTTATCGGTTTGGCGGGAGGGTGGGAATGAGCAGTTCTTC. The chain couples TRBV27 to TRBJ2-1; TRBD2 matches 9 bases. Germline trimming cut 0 bases from V and 7 bases from J; bases unmatched to any gene: 10. CDR1 MNHEY and CDR2 SMNVEV come from the germline V gene (reference sequence). This CDR3 has 17 residues.

The genes are TRBV4-1 and TRBJ2-5, with TRBD2 matching 10 bases. Germline V gene data show CDR1 as MGHRA and CDR2 as YSYEKL. J gave up 4 bases and V 3 bases, and 5 bases lay outside the gene matches. The CDR3 totals 15 residues. Written as DNA, the CDR3 is TGCGCCAGCAGCCATCCAGCGGGAGGGCGAGAGACCCAGTACTTC. Protein: CASSHPAGGRETQYF.

The rearrangement links TRBV15 to TRBJ2-3, with 16 bases lining up with TRBD2. The J segment lost 0 bases and the V segment lost 3 bases, leaving 9 bases of the junction unmatched. The CDR3 has 20 amino acids. CDR1 and CDR2 from the germline V gene are LNHNV and YYDKDF (reference sequence). The CDR3 loop is CATSSTTGLAGGPSTDTQYF. DNA for the CDR3: TGTGCCACCAGCAGTACTACGGGACTAGCGGGAGGGCCAAGCACAGATACGCAGTATTTT.

The chain joins TRBV10-2 to TRBJ2-7; a possible D gene is TRBD1 (5 bases). The CDR3 consists of 14 residues. Germline V lookup: CDR1 WSHSY, CDR2 SAAADI. V lost 8 bases and J lost 2, with 16 bases in between. CDR3 coding DNA: TGCGCCAGCCGGAAAACAGGATTAACCTACGAGCAGTACTTC. Its protein is CASRKTGLTYEQYF.

The chain uses TRBV20-1 and TRBJ2-7; D might be TRBD1 (6 bases). The germline gives CDR1 DFQATT, CDR2 SNEGSKA (reference sequence). The V end lost 2 bases, the J end lost 4 bases, and 15 bases lay between the germline ends. The CDR3 extends over 14 amino acids. CDR3 sequence: CSARRAGEGYEQYF. CDR3 DNA: TGCAGTGCTAGAAGGGCAGGGGAAGGGTACGAGCAGTACTTC.

The gene calls are TRBV5-4 and TRBJ1-6, with a weak D call TRBD1 (6 bases). The CDR3 is 15 amino acids. Trimming pared 4 bases from V and 7 bases from J, leaving 15 bases between. The germline gives CDR1 SGHNT, CDR2 YYREEE (reference sequence). The CDR3 protein is CASSPTWTENSPLHF. CDR3 nucleotides: TGTGCCAGCAGCCCCACCTGGACAGAGAATTCACCCCTCCACTTT.

This sequence joins TRBV9 and TRBJ2-3, with D maybe TRBD2 (6 bases). This CDR3 contains 13 residues. Germline values: CDR1 SGDLS, CDR2 YYNGEE. V was clipped by 4 bases and J by 6 bases, with 12 bases between them. Here the CDR3 DNA reads TGTGCCAGCAGCTATTTTACTAGCGATACGCAGTATTTT. This encodes CASSYFTSDTQYF.

The J gene is TRBJ1-2, the V gene TRBV9, with TRBD1 identical over 7 bases. CDR1 and CDR2 from the germline V gene are SGDLS and YYNGEE. This CDR3 has 18 amino acids. With 4 bases clipped from V and 2 bases from J, the junction kept 17 bases outside the gene matches. The CDR3 DNA reads as TGTGCCAGCAGCTCCACCGCGGGACAGCTTACCCAAAACTATGGCTACACCTTC. Translation: CASSSTAGQLTQNYGYTF.

In nucleotides, the CDR3 is TGTGCCAGCAGCGCAGACAGGATTATCGGCGAGCAGTACTTC. Amino acid sequence: CASSADRIIGEQYF. The chain is built from TRBV13 and TRBJ2-7, with a tentative D call TRBD1 (6 bases). Germline V lookup: CDR1 PRHDT, CDR2 FYEKMQ (reference sequence). The CDR3 length is 14 residues. V dropped 5 bases and J dropped 6 bases, with 17 bases sitting between them.

The chain links TRBV29-1 to TRBJ2-3, with 7 bases matching TRBD1. After removal of 4 bases from V and 0 bases from J, the junction contained 4 bases not matched to a gene. The CDR3 is 14 residues long. CDR1 is SQVTM, CDR2 ANQGSEA, per germline. CDR3 amino acids: CSVARQGSTDTQYF. The CDR3 DNA reads TGCAGCGTTGCCAGACAGGGAAGCACAGATACGCAGTATTTT.

The rearrangement uses TRBV6-4 and TRBJ2-3, with TRBD1 as a possible D gene (5 bases). Trimming left V 7 bases short and J 2 bases short, with 7 bases between. Germline V CDR1 and CDR2: MRHNA, SNTAGT. The CDR3 runs to 12 residues. The CDR3 is CASKDNTDTQYF. The CDR3 DNA is TGTGCCAGCAAGGACAACACAGATACGCAGTATTTT.

The chain employs TRBV5-1 and TRBJ2-5; no reliable D call. V lost 0 bases and J lost 1, with 13 bases in between. Per the germline V gene, CDR1 is SGHRS and CDR2 is YFSETQ. The CDR3 covers 16 residues. The CDR3 is CASSLAVSSPQETQYF. The CDR3 DNA reads as TGCGCCAGCAGCTTGGCCGTCAGTTCCCCCCAAGAGACCCAGTACTTC.

The V call is TRBV15, the J call TRBJ1-5; no reliable D call. Trimming stripped 5 bases from V and 0 bases from J, with 8 bases between. Germline-derived CDR1 and CDR2 are LNHNV and YYDKDF (reference sequence). The CDR3 has 14 residues. Here the CDR3 reads CATSPTYSNQPQHF. Written as DNA, the CDR3 is TGTGCCACCAGCCCCACTTATAGCAATCAGCCCCAGCATTTT.

V usage is TRBV6-5 and J usage is TRBJ1-1; D is uncertain. The CDR3 is 13 amino acids. V lost 7 bases to trimming and J lost 0 bases, with 9 bases between them. The V gene's germline CDR1 is MNHEY and CDR2 SVGAGI. In DNA form, the CDR3 reads TGTGCCAGCATTCAGAGTTTGAACACTGAAGCTTTCTTT. This codes for CASIQSLNTEAFF.

This chain uses TRBV4-1 with TRBJ1-1; D may be TRBD1 (5 bases). V gave up 1 base and J gave up 1 base, with 10 bases separating them. The CDR3 is 15 amino acids. CDR1 and CDR2 from the germline V gene are MGHRA and YSYEKL. The CDR3 reads CASSQGAGTNTEAFF. The CDR3, as DNA: TGCGCCAGCAGCCAAGGGGCAGGGACGAACACTGAAGCTTTCTTT.

The J gene is TRBJ2-5, the V gene TRBV5-6; D ambiguous. The germline CDR1 and CDR2 sequences are SGHDT and YYEEEE. This CDR3 contains 17 residues. The V gene lost 2 bases and the J gene lost 2 bases, with 19 bases spanning the gap. In nucleotides, the CDR3 is TGTGCCAGCAGCTTTGGTACACCCCCCGCAAAACAAGAGACCCAGTACTTC. Protein sequence: CASSFGTPPAKQETQYF.

The count of this clonotype is one. The CDR3 loop is CSARQGGNEQFF. The DNA of the CDR3 is TGCAGCGCTCGACAGGGAGGCAATGAGCAGTTCTTC. This chain links TRBV29-1 with TRBJ2-1, with D maybe TRBD1 (7 bases). There are 12 residues in the CDR3. CDR1 SQVTM and CDR2 ANQGSEA come from the germline V gene. V lost 7 bases to trimming and J lost 6 bases, with 13 bases between them.

The gene calls are TRBV6-5 and TRBJ2-3; D is possibly TRBD2 (5 bases). Germline loops: CDR1 MNHEY, CDR2 SVGAGI. V was shortened by 0 bases and J by 3 bases, with 13 bases between the two germline ends. The CDR3 has 16 amino acids. This CDR3 is CASSYSSGIETDTQYF. The CDR3 coding sequence is TGTGCCAGCAGTTACTCATCGGGGATCGAGACAGATACGCAGTATTTT.

J is TRBJ2-1 and V is TRBV3-1; D is undetermined. V was shortened by 2 bases and J by 5 bases, with 10 bases between the two germline ends. The germline V gene encodes CDR1 LGHDT and CDR2 YNNKEL (reference sequence). The CDR3 consists of 14 residues. This chain's CDR3 is CASSQNFFDNEQFF. The CDR3 DNA is TGTGCCAGCAGCCAAAACTTTTTCGACAATGAGCAGTTCTTC.

The chain is built from TRBV6-2 or TRBV6-3 and TRBJ2-1; possible D gene TRBD2, 6 bases. The CDR3 contains 14 residues. Deletions cut 4 bases from V and 4 bases from J, with 11 bases between. CDR1 is MNHEY and CDR2 is SVGEGT in the germline V gene. Written as DNA, the CDR3 is TGTGCCAGCAGTTCTCTAGCGCTTTACAATGAGCAGTTCTTC. Protein product: CASSSLALYNEQFF.

The chain uses TRBV4-2 and TRBJ2-3, with 9 bases fitting TRBD2. Germline V lookup: CDR1 LGHNA, CDR2 YNFKEQ. With 1 base clipped from V and 5 bases from J, the junction kept 4 bases outside the gene matches. This CDR3 is 15 amino acids long. The CDR3 DNA reads TGTGCCAGCAGCCAAGCGCGGGGGGGAATAGATACGCAGTATTTT. Protein sequence: CASSQARGGIDTQYF.

V usage is TRBV7-9 and J usage is TRBJ2-1; a possible D gene is TRBD2 (5 bases). V was shortened by 1 base and J by 9 bases, with 16 bases between the two germline ends. The CDR3 runs to 15 residues. Germline lookup yields CDR1 SEHNR and CDR2 FQNEAQ (reference sequence). The CDR3 DNA sequence: TGTGCCAGCAGCTTAGAGTGGGGAGAAGAGGGTGAGCAGTTCTTC. As protein: CASSLEWGEEGEQFF.

The chain combines TRBV5-1 with TRBJ2-1; 7 bases line up with TRBD2. The germline V gene encodes CDR1 SGHRS and CDR2 YFSETQ. V was clipped by 0 bases and J by 5 bases; unmatched bases: 5. The CDR3 is 15 residues long. The CDR3 is CASSLDLAANNEQFF. DNA for the CDR3: TGCGCCAGCAGCTTGGATCTAGCGGCCAACAATGAGCAGTTCTTC.

V usage is TRBV27 and J usage is TRBJ1-1; 7 nucleotides match TRBD1. Germline V gives CDR1 MNHEY, CDR2 SMNVEV (reference sequence). The CDR3 consists of 15 residues. V trimming: 0 bases; J trimming: 4 bases; junction bases outside the gene matches: 5. Here the CDR3 reads CASSLSQGGFTEAFF. The CDR3 DNA sequence: TGTGCCAGCAGTTTATCACAAGGGGGCTTCACTGAAGCTTTCTTT.

This rearrangement joins TRBV3-1 to TRBJ2-7; D gene unclear. With 0 bases removed from V and 1 base from J, the gap between germline ends came to 7 bases. The CDR3 has 14 residues. Germline lookup yields CDR1 LGHDT and CDR2 YNNKEL (reference sequence). CDR3 DNA sequence: TGTGCCAGCAGCCAAGAAACCAGTTCCTACGAGCAGTACTTC. Its translation is CASSQETSSYEQYF.

The CDR3, as DNA: TGTGCCAGCAGTGAACAGAGCTCCTACAATGAGCAGTTCTTC. It codes for CASSEQSSYNEQFF. The V gene is TRBV25-1, the J gene TRBJ2-1; D gene uncertain. The germline V gene has CDR1 MGHDK and CDR2 SYGVNS. This CDR3 region has 14 residues. The V and J ends lost 2 bases and 0 bases respectively, with 5 bases between them.

Details on this clonotype: In this CDR3 the conserved last residue, phenylalanine or tryptophan, is missing, so a read error is likely. It is unclear where the CDR3 begins or ends on the DNA, so no DNA is shown, and the CDR3 is as TCRdb lists it. The chain is built from TRBV9 and TRBJ2-1; the D call in the table, TRBD2, was not verified against the DNA. The CDR3 comprises 14 residues, both ends counted. Germline V gene sequence: CDR1 SGDLS, CDR2 YYNGEE. This CDR3 reads CASSPGTSGDPASL.

The chain is built from TRBV6-5 and TRBJ2-1, with 11 bases aligning to TRBD2. The CDR3 has 16 residues. Trimming cost V 0 bases and J 6 bases; bases outside gene matches: 4. From germline, CDR1 is MNHEY and CDR2 SVGAGI. CDR3 region: CASSYSTSGSFNEQFF. The CDR3 DNA sequence: TGTGCCAGCAGTTACTCCACTAGCGGGAGTTTCAATGAGCAGTTCTTC.

The chain has TRBV6-2 or TRBV6-3 and TRBJ2-1; D may match TRBD1 or TRBD2 (5 bases each). Trimming pared 2 bases from V and 5 bases from J, leaving 10 bases between. There are 14 residues in the CDR3. Looked up from germline, CDR1 is MNHEY and CDR2 is SVGEGT. For the CDR3, the DNA is TGTGCCAGCAGTTACGGGGGAACGAACAATGAGCAGTTCTTC. Amino acids: CASSYGGTNNEQFF.

The chain combines TRBV2 with TRBJ2-2; D gene unclear. The germline CDR1 and CDR2 sequences are SNHLY and FYNNEI. The CDR3 has 13 residues. The germline V and J ends were trimmed by 3 bases and 6 bases, with 8 bases remaining between them. The CDR3 DNA sequence: TGTGCCAGCAGTGAGACCCAGGCCGGGGAGCTGTTTTTT. Its protein is CASSETQAGELFF.